Shown below are 25 T cell receptor beta chains from a single sample sequenced in a study of T cells in Graves' hyperthyroidism and ophthalmopathy. The source material, RNA transcripts, was used to amplify TCR beta CDR3 regions. HTBI primers were employed in a first-round RT-PCR of the TCR CDR3. Each CDR3 protein is one row after TCRdb ran MiXCR on the multiplex PCR reads. In the table there are about 500,000 distinct CDR3 sequences, 16% of which are singletons. The sequenced sample was blood. The receptors were sampled from a woman in her 30s with Graves' ophthalmopathy.

In this sample, this clonotype turned up many times. An end of the junction does not agree with germline; a read error may underlie this. The rearrangement joins TRBV28 to TRBJ1-4, with D uncertain. Germline values: CDR1 MDHEN, CDR2 SYDVKM. This CDR3 spans 15 amino acids. CDR3 DNA: TGTGCCAGCAGATTATCACAGTTACCTAATGAAAAACTGTTTTTT. It yields the protein CASRLSQLPNEKLFF.

This clonotype was seen at least ten times. CDR3: CASSSAWDRVYGYTF. The CDR3, as DNA: TGCGCCAGCAGCTCAGCCTGGGACAGGGTCTATGGCTACACCTTC. The chain couples TRBV5-1 to TRBJ1-2; the match to TRBD1 covers 9 bases. With V trimmed by 3 bases and J by 4 bases, 7 bases remained unmatched. The germline V gene encodes CDR1 SGHRS and CDR2 YFSETQ. This CDR3 has 15 amino acids.

About this clonotype: One junction end does not reproduce the germline sequence, and a read error may be involved. This chain uses TRBV28 with TRBJ2-7, with D perhaps matching TRBD1 or TRBD2 (5 bases each). The germline V gene encodes CDR1 MDHEN and CDR2 SYDVKM. CDR3 length: 13 residues. The CDR3 is CASSLGRPYEQCF. Written as DNA, the CDR3 is TGTGCCAGCAGTTTGGGACGCCCCTACGAGCAGTGCTTC.

The table lists this clonotype with many counts. The chain links TRBV28 to TRBJ1-1; D not resolved. CDR1 MDHEN and CDR2 SYDVKM come from the germline V gene. V lost 6 bases to trimming and J lost 6 bases, with 14 bases between them. This CDR3 is 13 amino acids long. CDR3 residues: CASSMAARAEAFF. CDR3 coding DNA: TGTGCCAGCAGCATGGCCGCGCGGGCTGAAGCTTTCTTT.

This clonotype has a count of ten or more. This chain joins TRBV3-1 and TRBJ2-5, with 12 bases fitting TRBD2. The V gene end was trimmed by 2 bases and the J gene end by 13 bases; junction bases not matched to a gene: 11. The CDR3 runs to 15 residues. CDR1 and CDR2 from the germline V gene are LGHDT and YNNKEL (reference sequence). This chain's CDR3 is CASSQSSLAGGKLYF. For the CDR3, the DNA is TGTGCCAGCAGCCAAAGTTCACTAGCGGGAGGAAAACTGTACTTC.

The chain links TRBV29-1 to TRBJ2-1; possible D gene TRBD2, 5 bases. The CDR3 is 13 residues long. The germline V gene has CDR1 SQVTM and CDR2 ANQGSEA. Trimming stripped 4 bases from V and 7 bases from J, with 14 bases between. This CDR3 reads CSVGAGLENEQFF. In DNA, the CDR3 is TGCAGCGTTGGGGCGGGCCTTGAGAATGAGCAGTTCTTC.

Many counts were recorded for this clonotype. The V gene is TRBV7-2, the J gene TRBJ2-7; a possible D gene is TRBD2 (6 bases). The CDR3 has 14 residues. Trimming removed 5 bases at V and 0 bases at J, with 11 bases between. The germline V gene encodes CDR1 SGHTA and CDR2 FQGNSA. In nucleotides, the CDR3 is TGTGCCAGCAGCGCTTATAGCGGCTCCTACGAGCAGTACTTC. Its translation: CASSAYSGSYEQYF.

This clonotype was recorded a few times. The chain combines TRBV20-1 with TRBJ1-5; 8 bases match TRBD1. CDR3 length: 15 amino acids. The junction had 7 bases not matched to a gene; V was cut back by 3 bases and J by 3 bases. Germline CDR1 and CDR2: DFQATT and SNEGSKA (reference sequence). Here the CDR3 DNA reads TGCAGTGCTAGTGCCTCGGGACAGGTCAATCAGCCCCAGCATTTT. It yields the protein CSASASGQVNQPQHF.

In this sample, this clonotype turned up a few times. The chain has TRBV3-1 and TRBJ2-2, with D possibly matching TRBD1 (7 bases). The length of the CDR3 is 17 residues. The germline V and J ends were trimmed by 0 bases and 3 bases, with 14 bases remaining between them. Germline loops: CDR1 LGHDT, CDR2 YNNKEL (reference sequence). DNA of the CDR3: TGTGCCAGCAGCCAAGAAGGCCGCAGGGGGGACACCGGGGAGCTGTTTTTT. Residues: CASSQEGRRGDTGELFF.

This chain links TRBV29-1 with TRBJ2-5, with 8 bases aligning to TRBD1. The CDR3 extends over 13 amino acids. Trimming removed 3 bases from V and 5 bases from J; junction bases left unmatched: 5. Germline CDR1 is SQVTM and CDR2 is ANQGSEA. The CDR3 region has the DNA TGCAGCGTTGAGGTTAGGGACAGGGAGACCCAGTACTTC. Translating gives CSVEVRDRETQYF. Based on the CDR3 plus reference TRBV29-1 and TRBJ2-5, the full variable domain is SAVISQKPSRDICQRGTSLTIQCQVDSQVTMMFWYRQQPGQSLTLIATANQGSEATYESGFVIDKFPISRPNLTFSTLTVSNMSPEDSSIYLCSVEVRDRETQYFGPGTRLLVL.

The chain has TRBV19 and TRBJ2-2; D ambiguous. V lost 7 bases to trimming and J lost 2 bases, with 8 bases between them. The CDR3 spans 13 residues. Per the germline V gene, CDR1 is LNHDA and CDR2 is SQIVND (reference sequence). The CDR3 is CASNLVNTGELFF. The CDR3 DNA follows: TGTGCCAGTAATCTTGTCAACACCGGGGAGCTGTTTTTT.

The genes are TRBV6-2 or TRBV6-3 and TRBJ2-5, with D uncertain. Trimming took off 5 bases at V and 4 bases at J, with 14 bases between the two ends. The CDR3 loop spans 14 amino acids. CDR1 and CDR2 (germline): MNHEY, SVGEGT. CDR3 DNA: TGTGCCAGCAGTCCCGGCCCTCACGGAGAGACCCAGTACTTC. Protein: CASSPGPHGETQYF.

A remark on this clonotype: One junction end disagrees with the germline gene, perhaps due to a read error. V is TRBV7-2 and J is TRBJ2-7, with 15 bases that match TRBD2. Germline CDR1 SGHTA, CDR2 FQGNSA. The CDR3 spans 17 residues. This chain's CDR3 is CANSSGTSGRYSYEQYF. CDR3 DNA sequence: TGTGCCAACAGCTCCGGGACTAGCGGGAGGTATTCCTACGAGCAGTACTTC.

This clonotype came up a few times. This sequence joins TRBV12-3 or TRBV12-4 and TRBJ2-1; 7 bases align to TRBD2. The CDR3 loop spans 14 amino acids. J gave up 9 bases and V 0 bases, and 5 bases lay outside the gene matches. CDR3 coding DNA: TGTGCCAGCAGTTTAGCGGGGGGAGGGAGTGAGCAGTTCTTC. This sequence encodes CASSLAGGGSEQFF.

This clonotype was found many times. V and J are TRBV3-1 and TRBJ1-1; 8 nucleotides line up with TRBD1. V gave up 8 bases and J gave up 0 bases; unmatched junction bases: 8. Germline-derived CDR1 and CDR2 are LGHDT and YNNKEL (reference sequence). CDR3 length: 15 residues. The CDR3: CASSGTGSMNTEAFF. CDR3 in DNA: TGTGCCAGCTCCGGGACAGGCTCTATGAACACTGAAGCTTTCTTT.

The rearrangement uses TRBV28 and TRBJ1-1; 9 bases map to TRBD1. This CDR3 region has 12 residues. The V segment lost 2 bases and the J segment 10 bases; nucleotides outside the gene matches: 2. The V gene's germline CDR1 is MDHEN and CDR2 SYDVKM. The CDR3 sequence: CASSLETGGAFF. DNA of the CDR3: TGTGCCAGCAGTTTAGAGACAGGGGGAGCTTTCTTT.

This clonotype came up many times. The chain couples TRBV29-1 to TRBJ2-7, with 9 nucleotides matching TRBD1. This CDR3 has 13 residues. V dropped 6 bases and J dropped 1; count of bases not matched to a gene: 4. In germline, CDR1 is SQVTM, CDR2 ANQGSEA. This CDR3 reads CSVGDRVSYEQYF. The CDR3, as DNA: TGCAGCGTGGGGGACAGGGTTTCCTACGAGCAGTACTTC.

This clonotype came up many times. This chain links TRBV20-1 with TRBJ2-3, with D possibly being TRBD2 (7 bases). The CDR3 contains 14 residues. Germline V gives CDR1 DFQATT, CDR2 SNEGSKA (reference sequence). Trimming shortened V by 6 bases and J by 2 bases, and 15 bases separated the two germline ends. This CDR3 is CSAAGEGHTDTQYF. Here the CDR3 DNA reads TGCAGTGCCGCGGGAGAGGGACACACAGATACGCAGTATTTT.

On this clonotype itself: This may come from a read error, since a much larger clone is one base off. The chain links TRBV20-1 to TRBJ2-7; 9 nucleotides line up with TRBD2. The CDR3 has 13 amino acids. From germline, CDR1 is DFQATT and CDR2 SNEGSKA (reference sequence). Unmatched junction bases numbered 10, after V lost 6 bases and J lost 7 bases. The CDR3 here is CSAEREAHDEQYF. The CDR3 DNA reads as TGCAGTGCCGAGCGGGAGGCCCACGATGAGCAGTACTTC.

This clonotype was detected ten times or more. The chain joins TRBV5-1 to TRBJ1-4; maybe TRBD1 (6 bases). Germline-derived CDR1 and CDR2 are SGHRS and YFSETQ. V dropped 3 bases and J dropped 4 bases, with 10 bases sitting between them. The CDR3 consists of 14 residues. The CDR3 DNA follows: TGCGCCAGCAGCTCGGACAGACGTAATGAAAAACTGTTTTTT. Protein product: CASSSDRRNEKLFF.

The rearrangement uses TRBV19 and TRBJ1-1, with no clear D. V was cut by 8 bases and J by 1 base, with 11 bases left in between. The germline V gene encodes CDR1 LNHDA and CDR2 SQIVND (reference sequence). This CDR3 spans 13 amino acids. CDR3: CASVGLGNTEAFF. DNA of the CDR3: TGTGCCAGTGTTGGGTTGGGGAACACTGAAGCTTTCTTT.

The sample holds many counts of this clonotype. V and J are TRBV6-2 or TRBV6-3 and TRBJ2-3, with a possible D match to TRBD1 (5 bases). There are 14 residues in the CDR3. V gave up 5 bases and J gave up 0 bases, with 9 bases separating them. Looked up from germline, CDR1 is MNHEY and CDR2 is SVGEGT. The CDR3 reads CASSATESTDTQYF. The CDR3 DNA is TGTGCCAGCAGTGCGACAGAGAGCACAGATACGCAGTATTTT.

Ten or more counts support this clonotype. The chain recombines TRBV28 with TRBJ2-3, with TRBD1 identical over 8 bases. This CDR3 has 14 residues. Germline CDR1 reads MDHEN; CDR2 reads SYDVKM. The trim removed 5 bases at V and 3 bases at J, leaving 4 bases unmatched. CDR3 amino acids: CASSNYRGTDTQYF. In DNA form, the CDR3 reads TGTGCCAGCAGTAATTACAGGGGGACAGATACGCAGTATTTT.

This clonotype was observed a handful of times. V gene TRBV6-1 combines with J gene TRBJ2-2; D gene ambiguous. Germline V gives CDR1 MNHNS, CDR2 SASEGT. V lost 3 bases and J lost 2, with 7 bases in between. CDR3 length: 14 residues. CDR3 residues: CASSDEFNTGELFF. In DNA, the CDR3 is TGTGCCAGCAGTGATGAGTTTAACACCGGGGAGCTGTTTTTT.

A remark on this clonotype: Possible read error: a much larger clone is one base away. The chain joins TRBV3-1 to TRBJ1-1, with TRBD1 matching 7 bases. Germline V CDR1 and CDR2: LGHDT, YNNKEL (reference sequence). CDR3 length: 14 amino acids. The CDR3, as DNA: TGTGCCAGCAGCCCGACAGGGATGAACACTGAAGCTTCCTTT. Amino acid sequence: CASSPTGMNTEASF.